This T cell receptor (beta chain) was sequenced in a study of T cell responses to AZD1222 COVID-19 vaccine. Study-wide results and caveats: Regions 160-218 and 743-854 dominated among vaccine-associated CD4 TCRs spanning spike.

The repertoire was sequenced with immunoSEQ multiplex PCR; TCRdb's copy has only in-frame clones and lacks some. The sample yields tens of thousands of clones, around 73% seen once. With regard to this clone: Its antigen is currently unknown.

The sequence was collected from an adult in good health. Sequenced here: peripheral blood, sampled on day 0 of AZD1222 vaccination.

CDR3 sequence reads: CASTYRGNYGYTF. CDR3 in DNA: TGTGCCAGCACCTACAGGGGAAACTATGGCTACACCTTC. V is TRBV28 and J is TRBJ1-2; 7 positions agree with TRBD1. The CDR3 is made up of 13 amino acids. Per the germline V gene, CDR1 is MDHEN and CDR2 is SYDVKM. V gave up 7 bases and J gave up 2 bases; unmatched junction bases: 4.